The 27 T cell receptor beta chains in this list originate from one sample, sequenced in a study of blood T cell repertoires in COVID-19. TCRdb's table, derived via immunoSEQ multiplex PCR, lists solely in-frame clones and lacks some. The profile shows 300,000 to 400,000 clones, roughly 86% of them singletons. Input material: peripheral blood. These receptor sequences come from a man aged 25 to 40 with COVID-19, enrolled during active disease.

The chain carries TRBV6-2 or TRBV6-3 and TRBJ1-5; 10 bases are a match to TRBD1. Germline V lookup: CDR1 MNHEY, CDR2 SVGEGT. The CDR3 is made up of 14 amino acids. The V gene end was trimmed by 5 bases and the J gene end by 7 bases; junction bases not matched to a gene: 5. CDR3: CASSTTGGGQPQHF. CDR3 sequence (DNA): TGTGCCAGCAGTACGACAGGGGGCGGCCAGCCCCAGCATTTT.

Notes on this clone: Other DNA sequences in this specimen translate into the identical CDR3. The rearrangement uses TRBV9 and TRBJ1-1; D uncertain. CDR1 and CDR2 from the germline V gene are SGDLS and YYNGEE. The length of the CDR3 is 12 residues. The germline V and J ends were trimmed by 0 bases and 4 bases, with 4 bases remaining between them. The CDR3 reads CASSVGGTEAFF. CDR3 sequence (DNA): TGTGCCAGCAGCGTAGGAGGCACTGAAGCTTTCTTT.

This clone was counted only a few times. The chain recombines TRBV7-9 with TRBJ2-1; 11 nucleotides agree with TRBD2. J was trimmed by 7 bases and V by 5 bases; bases with no gene match: 10. Germline assignment: CDR1 SEHNR and CDR2 FQNEAQ (reference sequence). CDR3 length: 16 residues. CDR3 in DNA: TGTGCCAGCAGCCCACTACTAGCGGGAGACTGGAATGAGCAGTTCTTC. Protein: CASSPLLAGDWNEQFF.

The CDR3 DNA reads TGCAGCGGGGCCGTTACAGGGGGCACTGAAGCTTTCTTT. Translated, it gives CSGAVTGGTEAFF. The V and J genes are TRBV29-1 and TRBJ1-1, with 8 bases fitting TRBD1. Germline V lookup: CDR1 SQVTM, CDR2 ANQGSEA. Germline trimming cut 7 bases from V and 4 bases from J; bases unmatched to any gene: 8. The CDR3 is 13 amino acids.

This chain uses TRBV11-3 with TRBJ1-1; D remains ambiguous. Germline loops: CDR1 SGHNT, CDR2 YENEEA. The CDR3 has 13 amino acids. Trimming removed 3 bases from V and 8 bases from J, with 13 bases in between. CDR3 nucleotide sequence: TGTGCCAGCAGCTTCCAACCGAGCACCGAAGCTTTCTTT. This gives the protein CASSFQPSTEAFF.

The chain has TRBV6-6 and TRBJ1-1; D call uncertain. Germline V gene lookup returns CDR1 MNHNY and CDR2 SVGAGI (reference sequence). Trimming pared 0 bases from V and 7 bases from J, leaving 9 bases between. The CDR3 runs 13 residues. The CDR3 loop reads CASSYSTGLEAFF. DNA for the CDR3: TGTGCCAGCAGTTACTCGACTGGCCTTGAAGCTTTCTTT.

The CDR3: CATSDSTSYNEQFF. CDR3 coding DNA: TGTGCCACCAGTGATTCCACTTCCTACAATGAGCAGTTCTTC. The rearrangement joins TRBV24-1 to TRBJ2-1, with D unclear. Germline CDR1 KGHDR, CDR2 SFDVKD. The CDR3 runs to 14 residues. The V end was cut by 2 bases, the J end by 1 base, with 5 bases between.

The chain links TRBV28 to TRBJ2-4, with TRBD1 as a possible D gene (5 bases). There are 13 residues in the CDR3. Trimming pared 8 bases from V and 3 bases from J, leaving 11 bases between. Germline V gives CDR1 MDHEN, CDR2 SYDVKM. This CDR3 is CASETAFKNIQYF. The CDR3 coding sequence is TGTGCCAGCGAGACAGCTTTCAAAAACATTCAGTACTTC.

Here the CDR3 DNA reads TGTGCCAGTAGAGTCACAGGGGGCACTGAAGCTTTCTTT. As protein: CASRVTGGTEAFF. The gene calls are TRBV19 and TRBJ1-1; 8 positions agree with TRBD1. V dropped 6 bases and J dropped 4; count of bases not matched to a gene: 4. Germline CDR1 and CDR2: LNHDA and SQIVND (reference sequence). The length of the CDR3 is 13 residues.

The V call is TRBV7-2, the J call TRBJ2-7; TRBD2 matches at 8 bases. The CDR3 is 15 amino acids. Germline V CDR1 and CDR2: SGHTA, FQGNSA. Unmatched junction bases numbered 8, after V lost 5 bases and J lost 2 bases. This chain's CDR3 is CASSLGAGGTYEQYF. The DNA of the CDR3 is TGTGCCAGCAGCCTGGGGGCGGGAGGTACCTACGAGCAGTACTTC.

The chain uses TRBV6-5 and TRBJ2-1; 12 nucleotides line up with TRBD2. Germline CDR1 MNHEY, CDR2 SVGAGI. Losses at the gene ends were 4 bases for V and 9 bases for J; bases not matched to a gene: 10. The CDR3 is made up of 16 amino acids. In DNA form, the CDR3 reads TGTGCCAGCAGTTCGGCCCTAGCGGGAGGGCCGCGTGAGCAGTTCTTC. Encoded protein: CASSSALAGGPREQFF.

The rearrangement uses TRBV18 and TRBJ2-7, with D tentatively TRBD1 (6 bases). Germline CDR1 reads KGHSH; CDR2 reads LQKENI. The V end was cut by 1 base, the J end by 4 bases, with 14 bases between. The CDR3 contains 15 residues. This chain's CDR3 is CASSPQGEPTYEQYF. In nucleotides, the CDR3 is TGTGCCAGCTCACCACAGGGGGAACCTACTTACGAGCAGTACTTC.

The rearrangement links TRBV18 to TRBJ1-3; D not certain. Germline V lookup: CDR1 KGHSH, CDR2 LQKENI. This CDR3 is built from 14 residues. Trimming took 3 bases from V and 4 from J, leaving 10 bases between them. The CDR3 sequence: CASSPAGQGNTIYF. The CDR3 region has the DNA TGTGCCAGCTCACCGGCTGGGCAGGGAAACACCATATATTTT.

A few counts support this clone. This rearrangement joins TRBV28 to TRBJ1-5; D is undetermined. The V end was cut by 2 bases, the J end by 6 bases, with 11 bases between. The CDR3 has 14 residues. CDR1 and CDR2 from the germline V gene are MDHEN and SYDVKM. Here the CDR3 DNA reads TGTGCCAGCAGTTTAATACAAGTTGGTCAGCCCCAGCATTTT. As protein: CASSLIQVGQPQHF.

The V and J genes are TRBV15 and TRBJ2-1; TRBD2 aligns across 11 bases. CDR1 LNHNV and CDR2 YYDKDF come from the germline V gene (reference sequence). CDR3 size: 21 residues. The junction had 18 bases not matched to a gene; V was cut back by 1 base and J by 4 bases. Here the CDR3 DNA reads TGTGCCACCAGCAGAGTCCCCCTAACTAGCGGGAGTTCGGGATTGTACAATGAGCAGTTCTTC. Translation gives CATSRVPLTSGSSGLYNEQFF.

This clone was seen a single time. The V and J genes are TRBV5-1 and TRBJ1-5; 7 bases match TRBD1. The V gene's germline CDR1 is SGHRS and CDR2 YFSETQ. The ends lost 2 bases at V and 9 bases at J; junction bases unmatched: 5. CDR3 length equals 13 residues. This CDR3 is CASSFTGERPQHF. The CDR3 DNA follows: TGCGCCAGCAGCTTCACAGGGGAGCGGCCCCAGCATTTT. The full variable domain, its missing parts supplied by reference TRBV5-1 and TRBJ1-5, is KAGVTQTPRYLIKTRGQQVTLSCSPISGHRSVSWYQQTPGQGLQFLFEYFSETQRNKGNFPGRFSGRQFSNSRSEMNVSTLELGDSALYLCASSFTGERPQHFGDGTRLSIL.

The V gene is TRBV18, the J gene TRBJ2-7; the match to TRBD2 covers 11 bases. In germline, CDR1 is KGHSH, CDR2 LQKENI. After removal of 0 bases from V and 2 bases from J, the junction contained 3 bases not matched to a gene. This CDR3 region has 16 residues. The DNA for the CDR3 is TGTGCCAGCTCACCACCCGGGACTAGCGGAACCTACGAGCAGTACTTC. Amino acids: CASSPPGTSGTYEQYF.

The table lists this clone with a few counts. This chain uses TRBV9 with TRBJ1-1, with D perhaps TRBD1 (5 bases). Germline CDR1 and CDR2: SGDLS and YYNGEE. CDR3 size: 14 residues. Trimming cost V 1 base and J 4 bases, with 11 bases left between them. DNA of the CDR3: TGTGCCAGCAGCGTACGGGGGAGCGGCACTGAAGCTTTCTTT. It yields the protein CASSVRGSGTEAFF.

The chain joins TRBV25-1 to TRBJ2-7; 8 nucleotides align to TRBD1. In germline, CDR1 is MGHDK, CDR2 SYGVNS. The length of the CDR3 is 13 residues. The ends lost 3 bases at V and 4 bases at J; junction bases unmatched: 2. CDR3 protein: CASSEDRAYEQYF. Here the CDR3 DNA reads TGTGCCAGCAGTGAGGACAGGGCATACGAGCAGTACTTC.

The chain links TRBV19 to TRBJ1-2, with D possibly TRBD1 on 5 matching bases. Trimming removed 6 bases from V and 6 bases from J, with 8 bases in between. Germline assignment: CDR1 LNHDA and CDR2 SQIVND (reference sequence). The CDR3 is 11 residues long. In DNA form, the CDR3 reads TGTGCCAGTAGCGCAGGGCATGGCTACACCTTC. Translating gives CASSAGHGYTF.

This clone was detected only once. The gene calls are TRBV5-5 and TRBJ2-2; the D gene is possibly TRBD1 (5 bases). V lost 1 base, J lost 7 bases, and 8 bases lay in between. The germline gives CDR1 SGHKS, CDR2 YYEKEE (reference sequence). This CDR3 spans 13 amino acids. The CDR3 DNA sequence: TGTGCCAGCAGCTTGTTCAGGGACGGGGAGCTGTTTTTT. Its translation is CASSLFRDGELFF.

This clone was found once. This chain connects TRBV5-1 to TRBJ2-1; 12 bases agree with TRBD2. With V trimmed by 6 bases and J by 4 bases, 2 bases remained unmatched. CDR1 is SGHRS, CDR2 YFSETQ, per germline. The CDR3 is 14 residues long. The DNA for the CDR3 is TGCGCCAGCACCGGACTAGCGGGGTACAATGAGCAGTTCTTC. Its protein product is CASTGLAGYNEQFF.

The V call is TRBV19, the J call TRBJ2-3, with D unclear. V was clipped by 5 bases and J by 5 bases, with 8 bases between them. The CDR3 contains 12 residues. Germline assignment: CDR1 LNHDA and CDR2 SQIVND (reference sequence). The CDR3 loop reads CASSPRVDTQYF. The CDR3 DNA reads TGTGCCAGTAGTCCACGGGTAGATACGCAGTATTTT.

This clone was seen a few times. In nucleotides, the CDR3 is TGTGCCAGCCGTAGGGACAGGGGCCACGAGCAGTACTTC. Its protein product is CASRRDRGHEQYF. The V and J genes are TRBV28 and TRBJ2-7; 10 bases map to TRBD1. CDR3 length equals 13 residues. V gave up 8 bases and J gave up 5 bases; unmatched junction bases: 6. CDR1 is MDHEN and CDR2 is SYDVKM in the germline V gene.

V usage is TRBV6-5 and J usage is TRBJ2-3; 10 bases match TRBD2. Germline assignment: CDR1 MNHEY and CDR2 SVGAGI. The CDR3 is 15 residues long. Trimming removed 6 bases from V and 5 bases from J; junction bases left unmatched: 8. CDR3 DNA sequence: TGTGCCAGCAGCACCAGCGGGGGGGCCGGAGATACGCAGTATTTT. It specifies CASSTSGGAGDTQYF.

The chain has TRBV27 and TRBJ2-1, with 9 bases lining up with TRBD1. The V gene's germline CDR1 is MNHEY and CDR2 SMNVEV (reference sequence). CDR3 size: 15 residues. Trimming removed 5 bases from V and 6 bases from J; junction bases left unmatched: 8. CDR3 sequence reads: CASSGGQGLVNEQFF. In DNA form, the CDR3 reads TGTGCCAGCAGTGGGGGACAGGGTCTGGTCAATGAGCAGTTCTTC.

The V call is TRBV5-4, the J call TRBJ2-4, with D possibly matching TRBD2 (6 bases). The CDR3 has 15 residues. In germline, CDR1 is SGHNT, CDR2 YYREEE (reference sequence). Trimming left V 4 bases short and J 6 bases short, with 17 bases between. CDR3 coding DNA: TGTGCCAGCAGCGGGGAACGGCCCGGGGGAAACATTCAGTACTTC. Amino acid sequence: CASSGERPGGNIQYF.